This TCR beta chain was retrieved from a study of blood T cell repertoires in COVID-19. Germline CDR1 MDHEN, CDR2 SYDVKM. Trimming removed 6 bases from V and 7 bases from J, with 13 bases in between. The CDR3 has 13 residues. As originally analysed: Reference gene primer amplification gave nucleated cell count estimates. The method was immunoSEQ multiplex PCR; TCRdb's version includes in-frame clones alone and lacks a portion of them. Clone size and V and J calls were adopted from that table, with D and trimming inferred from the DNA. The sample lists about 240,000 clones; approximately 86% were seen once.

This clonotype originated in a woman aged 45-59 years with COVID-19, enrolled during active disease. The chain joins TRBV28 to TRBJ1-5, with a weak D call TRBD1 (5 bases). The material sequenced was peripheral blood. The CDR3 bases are TGTGCCAGCAGCGGATTTGACAGACAGCCCCAGCATTTT. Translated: CASSGFDRQPQHF.